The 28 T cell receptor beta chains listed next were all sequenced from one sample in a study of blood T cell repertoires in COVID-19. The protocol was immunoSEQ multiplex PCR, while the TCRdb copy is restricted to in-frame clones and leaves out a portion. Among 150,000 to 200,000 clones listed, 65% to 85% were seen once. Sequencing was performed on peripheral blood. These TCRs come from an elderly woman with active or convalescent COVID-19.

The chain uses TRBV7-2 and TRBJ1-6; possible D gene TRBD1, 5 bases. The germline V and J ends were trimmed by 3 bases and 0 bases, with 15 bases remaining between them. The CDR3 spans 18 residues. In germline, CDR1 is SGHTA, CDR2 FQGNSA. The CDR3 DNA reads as TGTGCCAGCAGCTTGGGGCATCAGGGTAGCTCCTATAATTCACCCCTCCACTTT. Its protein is CASSLGHQGSSYNSPLHF. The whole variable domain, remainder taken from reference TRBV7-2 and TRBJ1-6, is GAGVSQSPSNKVTEKGKDVELRCDPISGHTALYWYRQSLGQGLEFLIYFQGNSAPDKSGLPSDRFSAERTGGSVSTLTIQRTQQEDSAVYLCASSLGHQGSSYNSPLHFGNGTRLTVT.

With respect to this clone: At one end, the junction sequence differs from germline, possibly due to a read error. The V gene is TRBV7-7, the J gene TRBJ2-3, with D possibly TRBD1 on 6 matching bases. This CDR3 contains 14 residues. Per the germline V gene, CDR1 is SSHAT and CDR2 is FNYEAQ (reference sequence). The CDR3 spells CASSQQGSADTQYF. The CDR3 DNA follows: TGTGCTAGCAGCCAACAGGGTTCTGCAGATACGCAGTATTTT.

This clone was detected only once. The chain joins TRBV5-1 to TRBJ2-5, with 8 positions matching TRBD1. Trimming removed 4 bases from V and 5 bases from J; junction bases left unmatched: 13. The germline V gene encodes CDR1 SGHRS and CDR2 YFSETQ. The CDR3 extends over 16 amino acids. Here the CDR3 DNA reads TGCGCCAGCAGCGGAGGTAGGACAGGGACATGGGAGACCCAGTACTTC. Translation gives CASSGGRTGTWETQYF.

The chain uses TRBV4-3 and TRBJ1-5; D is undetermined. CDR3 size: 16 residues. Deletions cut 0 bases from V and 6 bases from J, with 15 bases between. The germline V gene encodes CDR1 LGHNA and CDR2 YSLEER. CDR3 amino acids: CASSQELSGLSQPQHF. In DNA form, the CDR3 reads TGCGCCAGCAGCCAAGAATTATCGGGGTTGAGTCAGCCCCAGCATTTT.

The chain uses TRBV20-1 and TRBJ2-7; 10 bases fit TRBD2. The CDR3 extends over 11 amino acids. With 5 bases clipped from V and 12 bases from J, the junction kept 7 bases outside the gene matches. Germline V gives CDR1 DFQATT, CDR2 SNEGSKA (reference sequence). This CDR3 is CSAFTSGVTYF. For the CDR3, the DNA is TGCAGTGCTTTTACTAGCGGGGTCACGTACTTC.

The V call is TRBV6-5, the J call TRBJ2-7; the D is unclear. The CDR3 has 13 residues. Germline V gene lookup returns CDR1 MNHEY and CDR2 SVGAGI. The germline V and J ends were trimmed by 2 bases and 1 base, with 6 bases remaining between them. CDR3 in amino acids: CASSYDTSYEQYF. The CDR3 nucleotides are TGTGCCAGCAGTTACGACACGTCCTACGAGCAGTACTTC.

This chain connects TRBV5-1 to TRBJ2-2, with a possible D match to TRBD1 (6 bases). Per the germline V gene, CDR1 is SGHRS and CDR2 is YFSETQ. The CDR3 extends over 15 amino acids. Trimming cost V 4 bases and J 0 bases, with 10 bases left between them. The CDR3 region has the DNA TGCGCCAGCAGCGGCCGGACAGCGAACACCGGGGAGCTGTTTTTT. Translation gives CASSGRTANTGELFF.

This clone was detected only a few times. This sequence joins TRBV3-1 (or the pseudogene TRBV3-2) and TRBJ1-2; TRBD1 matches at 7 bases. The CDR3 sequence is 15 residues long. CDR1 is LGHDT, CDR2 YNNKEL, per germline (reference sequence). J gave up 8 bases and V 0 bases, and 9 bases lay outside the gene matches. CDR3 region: CASSQDDRGLGGYTF. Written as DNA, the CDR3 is TGTGCCAGCAGCCAAGACGATAGGGGGCTGGGCGGCTACACCTTC.

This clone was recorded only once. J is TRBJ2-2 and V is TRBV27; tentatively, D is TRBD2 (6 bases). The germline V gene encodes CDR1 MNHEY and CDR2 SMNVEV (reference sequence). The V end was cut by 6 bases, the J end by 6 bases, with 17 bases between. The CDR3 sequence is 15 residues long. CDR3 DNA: TGTGCCAGCAGCCGGGGAGGTATCGTGGCCGGGGAGCTGTTTTTT. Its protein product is CASSRGGIVAGELFF.

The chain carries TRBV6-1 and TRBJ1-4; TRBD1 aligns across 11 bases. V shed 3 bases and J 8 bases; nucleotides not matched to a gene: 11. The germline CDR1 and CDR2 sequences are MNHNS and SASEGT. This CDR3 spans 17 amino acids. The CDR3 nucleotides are TGTGCCAGCAGTGATCCCCTTTGGACAGGGGGCGGAGAAAAACTGTTTTTT. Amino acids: CASSDPLWTGGGEKLFF.

The CDR3 reads CASMPQQGNNQPQHF. Written as DNA, the CDR3 is TGTGCCAGCATGCCTCAACAGGGGAACAATCAGCCCCAGCATTTT. The rearrangement links TRBV2 to TRBJ1-5; 7 bases map to TRBD1. Per the germline V gene, CDR1 is SNHLY and CDR2 is FYNNEI. This CDR3 is built from 15 residues. J was trimmed by 3 bases and V by 7 bases; bases with no gene match: 9.

CDR3 in amino acids: CASSLALAGENEQFF. Here the CDR3 DNA reads TGCGCCAGCAGCTTGGCTCTGGCGGGGGAGAATGAGCAGTTCTTC. This chain uses TRBV5-1 with TRBJ2-1; 7 positions agree with TRBD2. J gave up 7 bases and V 0 bases, and 7 bases lay outside the gene matches. CDR1 and CDR2 from the germline V gene are SGHRS and YFSETQ. This CDR3 contains 15 residues.

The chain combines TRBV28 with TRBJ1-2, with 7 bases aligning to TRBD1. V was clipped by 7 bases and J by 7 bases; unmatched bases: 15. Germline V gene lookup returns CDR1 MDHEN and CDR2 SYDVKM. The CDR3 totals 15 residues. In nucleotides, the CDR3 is TGTGCCAGCACTGGGGGCGGTGACAGGGTCTTTGGCTACACCTTC. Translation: CASTGGGDRVFGYTF.

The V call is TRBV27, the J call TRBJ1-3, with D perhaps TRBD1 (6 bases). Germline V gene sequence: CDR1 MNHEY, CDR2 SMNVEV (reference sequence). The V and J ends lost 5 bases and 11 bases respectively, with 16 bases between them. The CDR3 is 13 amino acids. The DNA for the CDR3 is TGTGCCAGCAGTGAGGGACACCCCAACCCCATATATTTT. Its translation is CASSEGHPNPIYF.

The CDR3 sequence: CAISEPQGASGYTF. As DNA, the CDR3 is TGTGCCATCAGTGAGCCACAGGGGGCGTCTGGCTACACCTTC. The chain employs TRBV10-3 and TRBJ1-2; 9 bases agree with TRBD1. Losses at the gene ends were 2 bases for V and 7 bases for J; bases not matched to a gene: 5. Per germline, CDR1 ENHRY and CDR2 SYGVKD. The CDR3 has 14 residues.

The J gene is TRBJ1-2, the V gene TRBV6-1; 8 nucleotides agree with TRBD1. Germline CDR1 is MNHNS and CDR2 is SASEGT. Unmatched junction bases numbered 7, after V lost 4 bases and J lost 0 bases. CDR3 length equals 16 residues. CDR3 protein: CASSATGAPSNYGYTF. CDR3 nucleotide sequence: TGTGCCAGCAGTGCGACAGGGGCCCCGTCTAACTATGGCTACACCTTC.

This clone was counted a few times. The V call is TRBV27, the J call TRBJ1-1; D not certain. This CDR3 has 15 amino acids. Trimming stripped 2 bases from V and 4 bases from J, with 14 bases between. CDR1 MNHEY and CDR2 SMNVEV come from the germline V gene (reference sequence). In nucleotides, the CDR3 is TGTGCCAGCAGTTTAGGAGTCAGTAGGCCCACTGAAGCTTTCTTT. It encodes CASSLGVSRPTEAFF.

The CDR3 reads CSASVDRGPNQPQHF. Here the CDR3 DNA reads TGCAGTGCTAGTGTGGACAGGGGGCCCAATCAGCCCCAGCATTTT. V and J are TRBV20-1 and TRBJ1-5; TRBD1 matches at 11 bases. This CDR3 contains 15 residues. V gave up 3 bases and J gave up 3 bases; unmatched junction bases: 4. Looked up from germline, CDR1 is DFQATT and CDR2 is SNEGSKA (reference sequence).

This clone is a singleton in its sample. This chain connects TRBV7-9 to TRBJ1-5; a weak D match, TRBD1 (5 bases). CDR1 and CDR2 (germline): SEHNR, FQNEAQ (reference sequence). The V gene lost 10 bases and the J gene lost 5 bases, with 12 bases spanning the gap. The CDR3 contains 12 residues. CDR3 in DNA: TGTGCCACCACCCGGGGGGATCAGCCCCAGCATTTT. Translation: CATTRGDQPQHF.

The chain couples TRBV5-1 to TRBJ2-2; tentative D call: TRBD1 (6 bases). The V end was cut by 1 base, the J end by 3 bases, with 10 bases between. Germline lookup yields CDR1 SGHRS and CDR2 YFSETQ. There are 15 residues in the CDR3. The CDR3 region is CASSLKSGDTGELFF. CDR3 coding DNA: TGCGCCAGCAGCTTGAAATCAGGGGACACCGGGGAGCTGTTTTTT. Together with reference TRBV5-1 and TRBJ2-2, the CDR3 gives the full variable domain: KAGVTQTPRYLIKTRGQQVTLSCSPISGHRSVSWYQQTPGQGLQFLFEYFSETQRNKGNFPGRFSGRQFSNSRSEMNVSTLELGDSALYLCASSLKSGDTGELFFGEGSRLTVL.

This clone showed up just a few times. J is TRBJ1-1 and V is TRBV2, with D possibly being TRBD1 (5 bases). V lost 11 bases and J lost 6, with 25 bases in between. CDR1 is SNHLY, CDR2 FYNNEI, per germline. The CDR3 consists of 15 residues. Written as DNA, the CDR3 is TGTGCCTCTCTCCTCCGGACGGGGGGAGTGGCTGAAGCTTTCTTT. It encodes CASLLRTGGVAEAFF.

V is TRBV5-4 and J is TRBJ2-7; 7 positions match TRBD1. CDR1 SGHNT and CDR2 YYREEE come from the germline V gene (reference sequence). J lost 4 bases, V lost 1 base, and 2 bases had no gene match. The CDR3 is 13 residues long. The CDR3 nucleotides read TGTGCCAGCAGCTTGTACAGGGGTTACGAGCAGTACTTC. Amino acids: CASSLYRGYEQYF.

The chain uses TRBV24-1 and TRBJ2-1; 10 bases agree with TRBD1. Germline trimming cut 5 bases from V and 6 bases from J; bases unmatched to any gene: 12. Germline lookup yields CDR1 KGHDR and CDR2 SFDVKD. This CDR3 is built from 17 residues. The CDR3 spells CATSASLGTGVPNEQFF. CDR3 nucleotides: TGTGCCACCAGTGCCTCCCTCGGGACAGGGGTCCCCAATGAGCAGTTCTTC.

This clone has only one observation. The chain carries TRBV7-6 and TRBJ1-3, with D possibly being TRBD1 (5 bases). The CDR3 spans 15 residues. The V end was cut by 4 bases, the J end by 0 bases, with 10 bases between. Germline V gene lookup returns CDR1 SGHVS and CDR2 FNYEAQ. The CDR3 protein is CASSSGGSSGNTIYF. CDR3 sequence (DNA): TGTGCCAGCAGCTCGGGGGGAAGCTCTGGAAACACCATATATTTT. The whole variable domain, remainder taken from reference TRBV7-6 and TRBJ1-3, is GAGVSQSPRYKVTKRGQDVALRCDPISGHVSLYWYRQALGQGPEFLTYFNYEAQQDKSGLPNDRFSAERPEGSISTLTIQRTEQRDSAMYRCASSSGGSSGNTIYFGEGSWLTVV.

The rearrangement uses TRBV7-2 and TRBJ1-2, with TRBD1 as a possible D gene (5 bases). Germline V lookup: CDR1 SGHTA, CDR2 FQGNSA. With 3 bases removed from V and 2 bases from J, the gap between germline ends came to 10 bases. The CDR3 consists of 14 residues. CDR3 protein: CASSFPGQNYGYTF. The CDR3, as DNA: TGTGCCAGCAGCTTCCCCGGACAAAACTATGGCTACACCTTC.

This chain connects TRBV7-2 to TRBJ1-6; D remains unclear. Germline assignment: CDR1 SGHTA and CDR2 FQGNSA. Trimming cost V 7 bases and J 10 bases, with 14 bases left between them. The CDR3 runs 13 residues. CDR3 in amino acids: CASTAGRGSPLHF. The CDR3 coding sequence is TGTGCCAGCACTGCGGGGAGAGGGTCACCCCTCCACTTT.

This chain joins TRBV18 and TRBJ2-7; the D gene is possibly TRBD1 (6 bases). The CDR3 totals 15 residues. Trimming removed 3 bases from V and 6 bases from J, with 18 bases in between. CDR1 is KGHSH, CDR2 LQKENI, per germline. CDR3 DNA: TGTGCCAGCTCACCGGGACAAATGAGGTTCGGCGAGCAGTACTTC. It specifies CASSPGQMRFGEQYF. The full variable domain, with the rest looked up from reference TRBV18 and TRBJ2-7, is NAGVMQNPRHLVRRRGQEARLRCSPMKGHSHVYWYRQLPEEGLKFMVYLQKENIIDESGMPKERFSAEFPKEGPSILRIQQVVRGDSAAYFCASSPGQMRFGEQYFGPGTRLTVT.

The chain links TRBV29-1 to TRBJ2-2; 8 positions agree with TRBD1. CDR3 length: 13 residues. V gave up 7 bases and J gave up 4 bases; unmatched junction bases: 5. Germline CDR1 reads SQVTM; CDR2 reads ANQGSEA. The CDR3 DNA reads TGCAGCGCCAGGACAGGGACCACCGGGGAGCTGTTTTTT. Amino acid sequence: CSARTGTTGELFF.